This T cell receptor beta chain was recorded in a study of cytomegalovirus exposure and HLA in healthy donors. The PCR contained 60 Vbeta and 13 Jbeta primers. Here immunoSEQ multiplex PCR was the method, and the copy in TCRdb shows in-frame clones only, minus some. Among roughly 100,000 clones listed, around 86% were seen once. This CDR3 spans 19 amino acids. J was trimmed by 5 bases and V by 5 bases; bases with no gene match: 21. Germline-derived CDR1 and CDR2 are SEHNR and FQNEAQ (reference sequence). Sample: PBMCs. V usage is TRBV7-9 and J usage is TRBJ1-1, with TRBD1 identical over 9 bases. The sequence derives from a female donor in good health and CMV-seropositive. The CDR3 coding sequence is TGTGCCAGCAGCCGTCGGTGGTTCGGGACAGGGCCTGTGAGGACTGAAGCTTTCTTT. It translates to CASSRRWFGTGPVRTEAFF.